This T cell receptor beta chain appears in the sequencing data of a study of T-cell reconstitution after alpha-beta-depleted transplantation in children. Study results and limitations: By one year post-transplant, T-cell counts and diversity largely arose from T cells that were newly produced. Alpha-beta T cells present about two months after transplant were reported to originate from several hundred expanded graft clones. Surviving recipient T cells and thymic progenitors produced the high day-60 TCRbeta diversity seen in some patients.

With 6 bases removed from V and 1 base from J, the gap between germline ends came to 8 bases. The germline gives CDR1 KGHDR, CDR2 SFDVKD. This CDR3 is built from 13 residues. Unique molecular identifiers were incorporated when the TCRbeta library was constructed. TCRdb reprocessed the PCR reads with MiXCR, giving one entry per CDR3 protein. This table has about 500,000 distinct CDR3 sequences, around 10% appearing once. This clonotype came up a few times. Its antigen is as yet unknown. The sequences come from PBMCs, mostly from graft donor cells, collected 180 days after TCRalphabeta/CD19-depleted stem cell transplant. This chain connects TRBV24-1 to TRBJ1-1; D not certain. The receptor's source is a female patient aged 2 to 10 who had a stem cell transplant for aplastic anemia, so the T cells may come from the graft donor. The CDR3 reads CATSNRQNTEAFF. The CDR3 DNA follows: TGTGCCACCAGTAACAGACAGAACACTGAAGCTTTCTTT.